A selection of T cell receptor beta chains follows, all from one sample in a study of blood T cell repertoires in COVID-19. Measured with immunoSEQ multiplex PCR; TCRdb has only the in-frame clones, and not every one. This table holds under 200,000 clones, around 92% found once. Sequences were obtained from PBMCs or T cells enriched from blood (not recorded which). These TCRs come from a woman aged 18-35 years who had recovered from COVID-19. The CDR3 runs from the conserved cysteine through the conserved F or W. A D gene is named only where the DNA matches it firmly. Clone size is shown for a subset of rows, as once, few, many or a class of expanded clone.

V gene	J gene	D gene	clone size	CDR3 protein	CDR3 DNA
TRBV9	TRBJ2-3	-	-	CASSVDGNPASGTDTQYF	TGTGCCAGCAGCGTAGACGGGAACCCAGCTTCTGGGACAGATACGCAGTATTTT
TRBV4-1	TRBJ1-4	-	-	CASSQDPPTGLNEKLFF	TGCGCCAGCAGCCAGGACCCGCCGACAGGACTTAATGAAAAACTGTTTTTT
TRBV6-4	TRBJ1-1	-	-	CASSDSSGNTEAFF	TGTGCCAGCAGTGACTCGAGCGGGAACACTGAAGCTTTCTTT
TRBV28	TRBJ2-1	TRBD2	-	CASSLASGGRRANEQFF	TGTGCCAGCAGTTTAGCTAGCGGGGGTCGACGGGCCAATGAGCAGTTCTTC
TRBV19	TRBJ2-5	TRBD2	once	CASRWTSMSGETQYF	TGTGCCAGTAGGTGGACTAGCATGAGTGGGGAGACCCAGTACTTC
TRBV25-1	TRBJ2-2	-	-	CASSEEGPTGELFF	TGTGCCAGCAGTGAGGAGGGCCCGACCGGGGAGCTGTTTTTT
TRBV6-5	TRBJ1-5	-	-	CASMSDQPQHF	TGTGCCAGCATGTCCGATCAGCCCCAGCATTTT
TRBV3-1/TRBV3-2	TRBJ1-5	TRBD1	-	CASSLGQGPPHF	TGTGCCAGCAGCCTCGGACAGGGCCCTCCGCATTTT
TRBV6-1	TRBJ2-1	TRBD1	-	CASSDRLTGVNEQFF	TGTGCCAGCAGTGACCGGTTAACAGGGGTAAATGAGCAGTTCTTC
TRBV5-1	TRBJ1-5	-	-	CASRESLNQPQHF	TGCGCCAGCAGGGAGTCCTTGAATCAGCCCCAGCATTTT
TRBV19	TRBJ2-7	-	-	CASSRTEYEQYF	TGTGCCAGTAGTAGGACAGAATACGAGCAGTACTTC
TRBV13	TRBJ1-2	-	-	CASSSDSLYGYTF	TGTGCCAGCAGCTCCGACAGCCTCTATGGCTACACCTTC
TRBV27	TRBJ2-7	-	-	CASSFISLNSGKGFEQYF	TGTGCCAGCAGTTTCATTAGCCTAAATAGCGGTAAGGGATTCGAGCAGTACTTC
TRBV6-1	TRBJ2-7	-	-	CASSERGGALPTYEQYF	TGTGCCAGCAGTGAGAGGGGCGGGGCCTTGCCAACCTACGAGCAGTACTTC
TRBV5-1	TRBJ1-2	TRBD1	-	CASSALQGLDGYTF	TGCGCCAGCAGCGCCCTACAGGGGTTGGATGGCTACACCTTC
TRBV27	TRBJ2-7	TRBD1	-	CASSLSVLTGAGEQYF	TGTGCCAGCAGTTTATCGGTCCTGACAGGGGCGGGGGAGCAGTACTTC
TRBV12-5	TRBJ1-1	-	-	CASGPQKIGHPNTEAFF	TGTGCTAGTGGTCCCCAAAAAATAGGACACCCGAACACTGAAGCTTTCTTT
TRBV18	TRBJ1-1	-	-	CASSPPEGGHTEAFF	TGTGCCAGCTCACCACCGGAAGGGGGTCACACTGAAGCTTTCTTT
TRBV9	TRBJ1-4	-	-	CASSSPGVNEKLFF	TGTGCCAGCAGCTCACCGGGGGTTAATGAAAAACTGTTTTTT
TRBV3-1/TRBV3-2	TRBJ2-3	-	-	CASGHEDTQYF	TGTGCCAGCGGGCATGAAGATACGCAGTATTTT
TRBV20-1	TRBJ2-5	-	-	CSASGVLYQETQYF	TGCAGTGCTAGTGGCGTTTTGTACCAAGAGACCCAGTACTTC
TRBV5-1	TRBJ2-6	TRBD1	-	CASSLGDRGDPGANVLTF	TGCGCCAGCAGCTTGGGGGACAGGGGAGACCCTGGGGCCAACGTCCTGACTTTC
TRBV28	TRBJ1-2	-	-	CASSLSGFYGYTF	TGTGCCAGCAGTTTATCAGGGTTCTATGGCTACACCTTC
TRBV29-1	TRBJ2-3	TRBD2	once	CSVGTSGGTDTQYF	TGCAGCGTGGGAACTAGCGGGGGCACAGATACGCAGTATTTT
TRBV5-4	TRBJ1-1	-	-	CASSSSAWGDTEAFF	TGTGCCAGCAGCTCCTCGGCATGGGGGGACACTGAAGCTTTCTTT
TRBV27	TRBJ2-7	TRBD1	-	CASSLYRGYEQYF	TGTGCCAGCAGTTTGTACAGGGGCTACGAGCAGTACTTC
TRBV5-6	TRBJ1-2	-	-	CASSLRTPYYGYTF	TGTGCCAGCAGCCTACGGACACCTTACTATGGCTACACCTTC
TRBV19	TRBJ1-1	-	once	CASSSRGANTEAFF	TGTGCCAGTAGCTCTCGGGGAGCGAACACTGAAGCTTTCTTT
TRBV28	TRBJ1-2	-	-	CASSPVGSGPNYGYTF	TGTGCCAGCAGCCCCGTCGGTAGCGGGCCCAACTATGGCTACACCTTC
TRBV3-1/TRBV3-2	TRBJ1-5	-	-	CASSQDPGGQPQHF	TGTGCCAGCAGCCAAGATCCGGGGGGCCAGCCCCAGCATTTT
TRBV11-2	TRBJ2-3	TRBD1	-	CASRRTGRDTDTQYF	TGTGCCAGCCGCAGGACAGGGCGCGACACAGATACGCAGTATTTT